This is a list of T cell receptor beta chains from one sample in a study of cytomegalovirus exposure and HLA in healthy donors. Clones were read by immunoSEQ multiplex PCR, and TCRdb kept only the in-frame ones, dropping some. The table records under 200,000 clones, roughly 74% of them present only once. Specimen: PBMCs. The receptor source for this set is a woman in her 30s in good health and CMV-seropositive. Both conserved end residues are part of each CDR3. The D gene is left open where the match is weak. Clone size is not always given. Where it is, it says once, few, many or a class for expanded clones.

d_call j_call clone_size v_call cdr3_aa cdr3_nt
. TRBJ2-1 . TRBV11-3 CASSHRDKNEQFF TGTGCCAGCAGCCACCGGGACAAGAATGAGCAGTTCTTC
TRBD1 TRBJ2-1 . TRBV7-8 CASRPRTGIYNEQFF TGTGCCAGCAGGCCAAGGACAGGGATTTACAATGAGCAGTTCTTC
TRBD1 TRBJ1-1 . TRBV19 CASSIQVAGGYTEAFF TGTGCCAGTAGTATCCAAGTAGCAGGGGGCTACACTGAAGCTTTCTTT
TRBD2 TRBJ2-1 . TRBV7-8 CASSPDWTSGEISYNEQFF TGTGCCAGCAGCCCCGATTGGACTAGCGGGGAGATCTCCTACAATGAGCAGTTCTTC
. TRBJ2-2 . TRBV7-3 CASSLTGGENTGELFF TGTGCCAGCAGCTTAACAGGGGGGGAGAACACCGGGGAGCTGTTTTTT
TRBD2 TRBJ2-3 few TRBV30 CAWRLAGTDTQYF TGTGCCTGGAGACTAGCGGGCACAGATACGCAGTATTTT
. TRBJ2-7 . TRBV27 CASSFERGSYEQYF TGTGCCAGCAGTTTTGAAAGGGGCTCCTACGAGCAGTACTTC
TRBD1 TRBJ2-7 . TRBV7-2 CASSLQGAREQYF TGTGCCAGCAGCTTACAGGGGGCGCGCGAGCAGTACTTC
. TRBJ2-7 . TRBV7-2 CASSFPGFRYEQYF TGTGCCAGCAGCTTCCCAGGGTTTCGGTACGAGCAGTACTTC
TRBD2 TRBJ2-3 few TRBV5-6 CASSRLGGGASTDTQYF TGTGCCAGCAGCCGCCTGGGCGGGGGGGCCAGCACAGATACGCAGTATTTT
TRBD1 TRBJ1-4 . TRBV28 CASSILLTGGNEKLFF TGTGCCAGCAGTATACTCCTAACAGGGGGAAATGAAAAACTGTTTTTT
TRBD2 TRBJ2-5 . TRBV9 CASSAHGGGGQETQYF TGTGCCAGCAGCGCCCACGGGGGGGGTGGACAAGAGACCCAGTACTTC
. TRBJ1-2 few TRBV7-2 CASSLGMGHRNYGYTF TGTGCCAGCAGCTTGGGGATGGGGCACCGGAACTATGGCTACACCTTC
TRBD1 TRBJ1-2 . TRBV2 CASTPGQGAGGGYTF TGTGCCAGCACCCCGGGGCAGGGGGCAGGAGGTGGCTACACCTTC
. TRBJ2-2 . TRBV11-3 CASSLDGGRKTGELFF TGTGCCAGCAGCTTAGATGGGGGGAGAAAAACCGGGGAGCTGTTTTTT
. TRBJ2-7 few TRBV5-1 CASSFNLGPESYEQYF TGCGCCAGCAGCTTCAACCTCGGCCCGGAGTCCTACGAGCAGTACTTC
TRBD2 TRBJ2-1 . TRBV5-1 CASSLATGTSLGDEQFF TGCGCCAGCAGCTTGGCGACTGGGACTAGCCTAGGGGATGAGCAGTTCTTC
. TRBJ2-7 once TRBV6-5 CASSYGYRTSYEQYF TGTGCCAGCAGTTACGGTTACAGGACAAGCTACGAGCAGTACTTC
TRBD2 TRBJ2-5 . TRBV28 CASSLMGGQETQYF TGTGCCAGCAGTTTAATGGGGGGGCAAGAGACCCAGTACTTC
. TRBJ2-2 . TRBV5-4 CASSPTGELFF TGTGCCAGCAGCCCGACCGGGGAGCTGTTTTTT
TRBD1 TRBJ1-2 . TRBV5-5 CASSFGQGFIYGYTF TGTGCCAGCAGCTTCGGACAGGGGTTTATCTATGGCTACACCTTC
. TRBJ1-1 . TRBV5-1 CASGLGRGMNTEAFF TGCGCCAGCGGCCTCGGCAGGGGTATGAACACTGAAGCTTTCTTT
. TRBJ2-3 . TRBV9 CASSVADSNTDTQYF TGTGCCAGCAGCGTAGCCGACTCAAACACAGATACGCAGTATTTT
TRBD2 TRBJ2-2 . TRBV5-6 CASSFGTSGRTGELFF TGTGCCAGCAGCTTCGGGACTAGCGGGAGAACCGGGGAGCTGTTTTTT
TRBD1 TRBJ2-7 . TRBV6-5 CASSYSRDSSYEQYF TGTGCCAGCAGTTACTCGAGGGACAGTAGCTACGAGCAGTACTTC
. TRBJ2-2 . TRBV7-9 CSSSFDTGELFF TGTTCCAGCAGCTTCGACACCGGGGAGCTGTTTTTT
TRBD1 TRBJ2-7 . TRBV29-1 CSVEIRGQADYEQYF TGCAGCGTTGAAATCCGTGGACAGGCGGACTACGAGCAGTACTTC